This T cell receptor beta chain originates from a study of PD-L1 blockade in urothelial cancer. The wider study: Bladder-origin urothelial cancer in males covered about 85% of the 29 patients. Broader study findings: Durable-benefit patients expanded tumor-associated blood clones more at 3 weeks.

The CDR3 runs to 18 residues. V was pared by 2 bases and J by 0 bases, with 6 bases of the junction left unmatched. In germline, CDR1 is SGHRS, CDR2 YFSETQ. Each individual provided 1 to 8 samples (taken pretreatment and on-treatment). On this clone itself: Its antigen is unidentified.

The templates were synthetic TCR analogs, and they were spiked into each PCR. Only in-frame clones appear in the TCRdb table, and some are missing; sequencing was by immunoSEQ multiplex PCR. There are some 67,000 clones in the sample; 85% to 90% occur only once, and less than 4% lies in the top ten. The sample in question was PBMCs, obtained around atezolizumab (anti-PD-L1) treatment. The chain recombines TRBV5-1 with TRBJ2-3; 13 nucleotides agree with TRBD2. This clonotype was obtained from a man aged 55 to 70 with urothelial cancer. The CDR3 sequence is CASSFSGTSGISTDTQYF. The CDR3 DNA sequence: TGCGCCAGCAGCTTCTCCGGGACTAGCGGGATTAGCACAGATACGCAGTATTTT.